This TCR beta chain stems from a study of breast tumors, draining lymph nodes, adjacent tissues. Points from the study as a whole: The lymph node origin of tumor T cells was framed as consistent with a hypothesis, not demonstrated. Data fit most tumor T cells coming from lymph node, expanding in tumor. Tumor repertoires ranked between lymph nodes and nontumor tissue in diversity, with V and J gene preferences.

Turning to this clonotype: The antigen is undetermined.

The CDR3 extends over 16 amino acids. The germline V gene encodes CDR1 MGHRA and CDR2 YSYEKL. V was pared by 0 bases and J by 2 bases, with 6 bases of the junction left unmatched. TCRdb ran MiXCR on the multiplex PCR reads and lists one entry per CDR3 protein. The sample includes more than 20,000 distinct CDR3 sequences, 60% to 70% seen only once; the top ten take less than 25%. The chain carries TRBV4-1 and TRBJ2-7; 8 bases line up with TRBD2. Sequencing input: tumor-adjacent breast tissue. The source is a female donor with breast cancer. Some clones in this sample may be carry-over from other donors' samples. The chain's CDR3 is CASSQDRTSRAYEQYF. The CDR3 region has the DNA TGCGCCAGCAGCCAAGACAGGACTAGCCGAGCCTACGAGCAGTACTTC.